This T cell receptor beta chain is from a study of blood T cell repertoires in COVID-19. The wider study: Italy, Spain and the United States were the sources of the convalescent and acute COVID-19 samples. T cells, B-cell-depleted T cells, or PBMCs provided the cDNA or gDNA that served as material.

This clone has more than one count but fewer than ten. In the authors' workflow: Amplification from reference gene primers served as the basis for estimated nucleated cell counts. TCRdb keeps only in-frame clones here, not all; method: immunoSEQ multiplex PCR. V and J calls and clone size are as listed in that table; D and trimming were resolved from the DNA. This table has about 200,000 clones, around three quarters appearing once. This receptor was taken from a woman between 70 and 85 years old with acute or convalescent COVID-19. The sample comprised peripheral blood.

CDR3: CASSGQGISDEQFF. As DNA, the CDR3 is TGTGCCAGCAGTGGCCAGGGGATAAGCGATGAGCAGTTCTTC. The rearrangement joins TRBV2 to TRBJ2-1, with a weak D call TRBD1 (6 bases). The CDR3 spans 14 residues. The V end was cut by 4 bases, the J end by 8 bases, with 15 bases between. CDR1 and CDR2 from the germline V gene are SNHLY and FYNNEI.